These T cell receptor beta chains were read from a single sample in a study of T cells after posttransplantation cyclophosphamide. The data were produced by immunoSEQ multiplex PCR, yet TCRdb's version contains in-frame clones alone and is incomplete. The sample records 11,000 or so clones, roughly 95% being singletons. The sample taken for sequencing was naive CD8+ T cells sorted from PBMCs. The receptor source for this set is a young man in good health and a related stem cell transplant donor. Each CDR3 is given with its conserved first and last residue. Each record gives: J gene, V gene, D gene, clone size, CDR3 protein. The D gene is left open where the match is weak. Clone size is stated in some rows and not others, as once, few, many or a class when expanded.

TRBJ2-1 TRBV9 - - CASSVTRSSYNEQFF
TRBJ2-3 TRBV21-1 - - CASNLGQGVGDTQYF
TRBJ2-5 TRBV14 - once CASSQRIADFAETQYF
TRBJ2-3 TRBV7-9 - - CASSLVETSTDTQYF
TRBJ1-5 TRBV6-1 - few CASTHRVGNQPQHF
TRBJ2-7 TRBV28 TRBD2 - CASKRGGRYEQYF
TRBJ2-1 TRBV7-3 TRBD1 - CASSLRQGRNEQFF
TRBJ1-1 TRBV28 - - CASSLEGHLNTEAFF
TRBJ2-1 TRBV4-2 - - CASSEIRTDSYNEQFF
TRBJ1-2 TRBV12-5 - once CASGLSHFDGYTF
TRBJ2-3 TRBV27 TRBD1 - CASSPTGGSHPDTQYF
TRBJ2-7 TRBV9 - - CASSVATNYYEQYF
TRBJ2-2 TRBV4-1 TRBD1 - CASSQEGGQGAYTGELFF
TRBJ1-2 TRBV5-1 - - CASSPYMRDGYTF
TRBJ1-6 TRBV4-3 TRBD1 - CASSRTGTGERSPLHF
TRBJ2-1 TRBV9 - - CASSAGAQWEQFF
TRBJ2-1 TRBV11-2 TRBD1 - CASSLEQGVYNEQFF
TRBJ2-7 TRBV4-1 TRBD1 once CASSHPGTGYEQYF
TRBJ2-1 TRBV9 - - CASSVAGASYNEQFF
TRBJ1-1 TRBV5-4 - - CASSFGGKVAFF
TRBJ1-1 TRBV6-5 - - CASSYSRQGPTEAFF
TRBJ2-5 TRBV4-1 - once CASSQDPGDQETQYF
TRBJ1-1 TRBV28 - - CASSLRDPLRKAFF
TRBJ1-6 TRBV7-9 - - CASSWGQGTHPLHF
TRBJ2-1 TRBV5-6 - - CASSLDSDEQFF
TRBJ1-2 TRBV5-8 TRBD1 - CASSLGQGIGYTF
TRBJ2-7 TRBV11-2 - - CASSFQAGSYEQYF
TRBJ2-3 TRBV5-1 - - CASSLEGDTDTQYF
TRBJ2-3 TRBV27 - - CASSPDRRFTDTQYF
TRBJ1-1 TRBV7-2 TRBD1 - CASSSIQGDEAFF
TRBJ1-2 TRBV5-1 TRBD1 - CASSLDPDRAAYGYTF
TRBJ1-5 TRBV5-5 - - CASSLVISGGTQPQHF
TRBJ2-7 TRBV7-2 - - CASSLVAESYEQYF
TRBJ1-3 TRBV21-1 - - CASEVGVPEENTIYF
TRBJ2-1 TRBV21-1 - - CASSKRRVGLNEQFF
TRBJ2-7 TRBV4-3 TRBD2 - CASSQVHAGGPYEQYF
TRBJ2-7 TRBV5-4 - - CASSLEFRGSSYEQYF
TRBJ2-7 TRBV13 - - CASSWTASYEQYF
TRBJ1-4 TRBV7-9 - few CATQGGEKLFF
TRBJ2-1 TRBV4-1 TRBD2 once CASTQRESSYNEQFF
TRBJ1-1 TRBV27 - - CASAKAGMNTEAFF
TRBJ2-6 TRBV5-1 - - CASSPRGGRSSGANVLTF
TRBJ1-4 TRBV7-9 TRBD1 once CASSPRDRGATNEKLFF
TRBJ1-5 TRBV19 TRBD1 - CASSIGTGTDNQPQHF
- TRBV4-3 TRBD1 - CASSPDRAGANEQYF
TRBJ1-2 TRBV18 - - CASSRTENNYGYTF
TRBJ1-1 TRBV7-9 TRBD1 - CASSPTGGGKVNTEAFF
TRBJ2-7 TRBV13 TRBD2 - CASSSFGGAPYEQYF
TRBJ2-3 TRBV27 TRBD2 - CASSLSGGTSTDTQYF
TRBJ2-5 TRBV5-6 TRBD2 - CASSLAAGSISTTQYF
TRBJ1-5 TRBV23-1 - - CASSHPPFRGLGDNQPQHF
TRBJ2-1 TRBV11-2 - - CASSLESFREGDNEQFF
TRBJ2-7 TRBV10-3 TRBD1 - CAISESPGQGPYEQYF
TRBJ1-1 TRBV27 TRBD1 once CASSPGQGNTEAFF
TRBJ2-1 TRBV7-8 TRBD2 - CASSLKRLAGGDEQFF
TRBJ2-2 TRBV9 - once CASSERVVRTPSNTGELFF
TRBJ1-1 TRBV13 TRBD1 - CASSYGTEFLNTEAFF
TRBJ2-1 TRBV11-1 TRBD2 - CASRGRGDPREQFF
TRBJ2-5 TRBV5-1 TRBD2 once CASSASGGRQETQYF